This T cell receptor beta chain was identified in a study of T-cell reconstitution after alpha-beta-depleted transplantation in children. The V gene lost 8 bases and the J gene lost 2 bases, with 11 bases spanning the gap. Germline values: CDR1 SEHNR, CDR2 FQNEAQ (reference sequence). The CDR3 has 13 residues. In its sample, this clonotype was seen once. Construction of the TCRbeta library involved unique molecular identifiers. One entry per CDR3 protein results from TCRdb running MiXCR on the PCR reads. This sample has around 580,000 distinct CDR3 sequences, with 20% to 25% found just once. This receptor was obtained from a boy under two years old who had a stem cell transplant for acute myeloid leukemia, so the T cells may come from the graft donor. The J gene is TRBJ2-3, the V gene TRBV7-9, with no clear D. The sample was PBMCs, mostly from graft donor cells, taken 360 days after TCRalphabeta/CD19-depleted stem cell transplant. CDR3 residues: CASLGGHTDTQYF. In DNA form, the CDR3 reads TGTGCCAGCCTGGGCGGCCACACAGATACGCAGTATTTT.